The 17 T cell receptor beta chains given below trace back to one sample, sequenced in a study of cytomegalovirus exposure and HLA in healthy donors. PCR was performed using 60 Vbeta and 13 Jbeta primers. The method was immunoSEQ multiplex PCR; TCRdb's version includes in-frame clones alone and lacks a portion of them. The sample records about 190,000 clones, roughly 83% being singletons. Specimen: PBMCs. The receptor set was obtained from a boy between 10 and 17 years old in good health and CMV-seronegative.

V and J are TRBV19 and TRBJ2-6, with 7 nucleotides matching TRBD1. Trimming cost V 0 bases and J 2 bases; bases outside gene matches: 1. The germline CDR1 and CDR2 sequences are LNHDA and SQIVND (reference sequence). The CDR3 sequence is 16 residues long. Here the CDR3 reads CASSIEQGTGANVLTF. CDR3 DNA sequence: TGTGCCAGTAGTATAGAACAGGGGACTGGGGCCAACGTCCTGACTTTC.

This clone was recorded only once. V gene TRBV4-1 combines with J gene TRBJ2-5; tentatively, D is TRBD2 (7 bases). The J call may be wrong; the DNA end is better matched by TRBJ2-7. Germline V gene sequence: CDR1 MGHRA, CDR2 YSYEKL. The CDR3 runs 14 residues. The CDR3 region is CASSSKGGIYEQYF. Here the CDR3 DNA reads TGCGCCAGCAGCTCGAAGGGGGGGATATACGAGCAGTACTTC.

This rearrangement joins TRBV5-6 to TRBJ1-2; 7 bases are shared with TRBD1. This CDR3 is 16 amino acids long. V was clipped by 7 bases and J by 0 bases; unmatched bases: 12. CDR1 is SGHDT and CDR2 is YYEEEE in the germline V gene. The CDR3 DNA reads TGTGCCAGCGGATACGGGACAGAGCTTTCTAACTATGGCTACACCTTC. Encoded protein: CASGYGTELSNYGYTF. The complete variable domain, with remaining parts taken from reference TRBV5-6 and TRBJ1-2, reads DAGVTQSPTHLIKTRGQQVTLRCSPKSGHDTVSWYQQALGQGPQFIFQYYEEEERQRGNFPDRFSGHQFPNYSSELNVNALLLGDSALYLCASGYGTELSNYGYTFGSGTRLTVV.

This rearrangement joins TRBV11-3 to TRBJ2-6, with TRBD1 matching over 10 bases. This CDR3 comprises 18 residues. Trimming cost V 5 bases and J 0 bases; bases outside gene matches: 7. Germline V gene data show CDR1 as SGHNT and CDR2 as YENEEA. The CDR3 here is CASSPSGTGVSGANVLTF. In nucleotides, the CDR3 is TGTGCCAGCAGCCCCAGCGGGACAGGGGTCTCTGGGGCCAACGTCCTGACTTTC.

This clone turned up a few times. Other nucleotide sequences in the sample specify the same CDR3. This rearrangement joins TRBV29-1 to TRBJ1-2; 10 bases match TRBD1. Looked up from germline, CDR1 is SQVTM and CDR2 is ANQGSEA. This CDR3 is 12 amino acids long. V was pared by 6 bases and J by 4 bases, with 2 bases of the junction left unmatched. The CDR3 region is CSVRTGGYGYTF. The CDR3 nucleotides read TGCAGCGTCCGGACAGGGGGCTATGGCTACACCTTC.

The V call is TRBV10-2, the J call TRBJ2-7; D is unresolved. Trimming stripped 3 bases from V and 2 bases from J, with 14 bases between. Germline V gene data show CDR1 as WSHSY and CDR2 as SAAADI. This CDR3 region has 15 residues. The CDR3 nucleotides read TGCGCCAGCAGTGAAGTATCCTTGGCAACCTACGAGCAGTACTTC. It specifies CASSEVSLATYEQYF.

The J gene is TRBJ2-4, the V gene TRBV6-1; TRBD2 matches 13 bases. The CDR3 contains 17 residues. J lost 2 bases, V lost 2 bases, and 3 bases had no gene match. From germline, CDR1 is MNHNS and CDR2 SASEGT. CDR3 in DNA: TGTGCCAGCAGTGAACCGGGACTAGCGGGGACCAAAAACATTCAGTACTTC. This sequence encodes CASSEPGLAGTKNIQYF.

The chain recombines TRBV27 with TRBJ2-1, with D possibly TRBD2 on 7 matching bases. Germline V CDR1 and CDR2: MNHEY, SMNVEV (reference sequence). This CDR3 has 19 amino acids. Trimming took 0 bases from V and 2 from J, leaving 20 bases between them. This CDR3 is CASSLSSSGGPLAYNEQFF. CDR3 in DNA: TGTGCCAGCAGTTTATCGAGTTCGGGGGGCCCCCTGGCCTACAATGAGCAGTTCTTC.

The chain employs TRBV11-2 and TRBJ2-1, with a tentative D call TRBD1 (6 bases). Trimming removed 6 bases at V and 7 bases at J, with 16 bases between. Germline loops: CDR1 SGHAT, CDR2 FQNNGV. CDR3 size: 14 residues. CDR3 nucleotide sequence: TGTGCCAGCAGTCTCGACGACAGGACGAATGAGCAGTTCTTC. Translated: CASSLDDRTNEQFF.

V usage is TRBV9 and J usage is TRBJ1-4; D is perhaps TRBD1 (5 bases). The CDR3 totals 15 residues. The germline V and J ends were trimmed by 0 bases and 8 bases, with 14 bases remaining between them. The germline V gene has CDR1 SGDLS and CDR2 YYNGEE. CDR3 sequence (DNA): TGTGCCAGCAGCGTAGACTCAGGGAGGGACGAAAAACTGTTTTTT. The encoded protein is CASSVDSGRDEKLFF. Filled out from reference TRBV9 and TRBJ1-4, the complete variable domain reads DSGVTQTPKHLITATGQRVTLRCSPRSGDLSVYWYQQSLDQGLQFLIQYYNGEERAKGNILERFSAQQFPDLHSELNLSSLELGDSALYFCASSVDSGRDEKLFFGSGTQLSVL.

As regards this clone: The junction departs from the called germline gene at one end, perhaps through a read error. The CDR3 sequence is CASRIAGMETQYF. The DNA for the CDR3 is TGTGCCAGTAGGATAGCGGGGATGGAGACCCAGTACTTC. This sequence joins TRBV19 and TRBJ2-5, with 8 bases lining up with TRBD2. Germline assignment: CDR1 LNHDA and CDR2 SQIVND (reference sequence). This CDR3 contains 13 residues.

V gene TRBV4-3 combines with J gene TRBJ1-6; possible D gene TRBD1, 5 bases. From germline, CDR1 is LGHNA and CDR2 YSLEER. V lost 3 bases to trimming and J lost 7 bases, with 13 bases between them. This CDR3 spans 15 amino acids. As DNA, the CDR3 is TGCGCCAGCAGCCAGCCCCCTAAGGGGAATTCACCCCTCCACTTT. It encodes CASSQPPKGNSPLHF.

The chain employs TRBV5-1 and TRBJ1-5; D unclear. Germline assignment: CDR1 SGHRS and CDR2 YFSETQ. V lost 4 bases, J lost 9 bases, and 23 bases lay in between. This CDR3 comprises 16 residues. The DNA of the CDR3 is TGCGCCAGCAGCCGCTTAAGGACCGGGGATCAAGGGCCCCAGCATTTT. Translated: CASSRLRTGDQGPQHF. Full variable domain (rest looked up from reference TRBV5-1 and TRBJ1-5): KAGVTQTPRYLIKTRGQQVTLSCSPISGHRSVSWYQQTPGQGLQFLFEYFSETQRNKGNFPGRFSGRQFSNSRSEMNVSTLELGDSALYLCASSRLRTGDQGPQHFGDGTRLSIL.

The chain couples TRBV28 to TRBJ2-3; 14 bases line up with TRBD2. Trimming took 5 bases from V and 5 from J; bases not matched to a gene: 6. This CDR3 has 16 amino acids. Germline CDR1 reads MDHEN; CDR2 reads SYDVKM. The CDR3 reads CASSPGTSGRLDTQYF. CDR3 bases: TGTGCCAGCAGTCCCGGGACTAGCGGGAGACTAGATACGCAGTATTTT.

CDR3 in amino acids: CASSEAGEDEQYF. The DNA for the CDR3 is TGTGCCAGCAGCGAGGCAGGGGAAGACGAGCAGTACTTC. The V call is TRBV5-4, the J call TRBJ2-7; tentative D call: TRBD1 (6 bases). Trimming took 4 bases from V and 5 from J, leaving 13 bases between them. CDR3 length: 13 amino acids. Germline V gives CDR1 SGHNT, CDR2 YYREEE (reference sequence).

The chain employs TRBV14 and TRBJ2-1; D might be TRBD2 (5 bases). The CDR3 is 16 residues long. Per the germline V gene, CDR1 is SGHDN and CDR2 is FVKESK. V lost 3 bases to trimming and J lost 5 bases, with 17 bases between them. The chain's CDR3 is CASSHAGKWPNNEQFF. CDR3 sequence (DNA): TGTGCCAGCAGCCACGCCGGGAAGTGGCCGAACAATGAGCAGTTCTTC.

This clone has only one observation. J is TRBJ2-1 and V is TRBV5-1; 10 nucleotides agree with TRBD2. Germline CDR1 reads SGHRS; CDR2 reads YFSETQ. The V and J ends lost 1 base and 4 bases, in that order; junction bases with no gene match: 8. The CDR3 is made up of 17 amino acids. The CDR3 reads CASSLNQRGGQYNEQFF. CDR3 in DNA: TGCGCCAGCAGCTTGAATCAGCGGGGGGGCCAATACAATGAGCAGTTCTTC. Supplemented by reference TRBV5-1 and TRBJ2-1, the full variable domain reads KAGVTQTPRYLIKTRGQQVTLSCSPISGHRSVSWYQQTPGQGLQFLFEYFSETQRNKGNFPGRFSGRQFSNSRSEMNVSTLELGDSALYLCASSLNQRGGQYNEQFFGPGTRLTVL.